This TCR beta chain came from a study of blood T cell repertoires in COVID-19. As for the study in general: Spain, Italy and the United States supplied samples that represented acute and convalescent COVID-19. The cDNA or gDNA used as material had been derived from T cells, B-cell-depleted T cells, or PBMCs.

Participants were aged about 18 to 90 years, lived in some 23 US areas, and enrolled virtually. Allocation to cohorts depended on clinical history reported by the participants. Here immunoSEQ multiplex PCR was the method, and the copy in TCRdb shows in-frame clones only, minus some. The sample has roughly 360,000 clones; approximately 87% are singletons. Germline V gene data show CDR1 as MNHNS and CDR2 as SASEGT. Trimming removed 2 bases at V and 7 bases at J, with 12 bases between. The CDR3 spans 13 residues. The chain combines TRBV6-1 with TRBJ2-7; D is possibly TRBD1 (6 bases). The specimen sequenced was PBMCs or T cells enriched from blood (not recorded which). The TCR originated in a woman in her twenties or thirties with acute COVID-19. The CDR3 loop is CASSERGTVEQYF. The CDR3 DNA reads TGTGCCAGCAGTGAAAGGGGGACCGTTGAGCAGTACTTC.